The 15 T cell receptor beta chains listed next were all sequenced from one sample in a study of neurological immune-mediated disorders (dated by TCRdb to between 2018 and 2020). Libraries were built with 5' RACE. Sequencing relied on an Illumina HiSeq 2500. In TCRdb, the public reads were trimmed at Q25 with fastp and aligned with MiXCR, with productive beta chains retained. When rows share a CDR3 protein, they turn into one entry using the most common DNA and genes. In this sample the table shows 85,000 to 100,000 distinct CDR3 sequences, 3.5% to 4% of which occur a single time. The ten largest clones represent 6% of the sample. The sample consisted of PBMCs. The receptor source for this set is a woman under 30 with multiple sclerosis.

The chain employs TRBV18 and TRBJ1-2; tentatively, D is TRBD1 (6 bases). This CDR3 contains 11 residues. Germline CDR1 is KGHSH and CDR2 is LQKENI. V was shortened by 2 bases and J by 13 bases, with 11 bases between the two germline ends. DNA for the CDR3: TGTGCCAGCTCACCAGGACAGTTCCCCACCTTC. Translating it yields CASSPGQFPTF.

Ten or more counts support this clonotype. An end of the junction does not agree with germline; a read error may underlie this. This chain joins TRBV18 and TRBJ2-5; D not certain. The CDR3 runs 15 residues. In germline, CDR1 is KGHSH, CDR2 LQKENI. CDR3 loop: CASSPPGPIQETQYF. The CDR3 bases are TGTGCCAGCTCCCCACCAGGACCGATCCAAGAGACCCAGTACTTC. Full variable domain (remainder filled in from reference TRBV18 and TRBJ2-5): NAGVMQNPRHLVRRRGQEARLRCSPMKGHSHVYWYRQLPEEGLKFMVYLQKENIIDESGMPKERFSAEFPKEGPSILRIQQVVRGDSAAYFCASSPPGPIQETQYFGPGTRLLVL.

This clonotype has just a few counts. The V call is TRBV5-1, the J call TRBJ2-3; the D call may be TRBD1 or TRBD2 (5 bases each). Germline loops: CDR1 SGHRS, CDR2 YFSETQ. The ends were cut back, 1 base at V and 3 bases at J, with 12 bases in the middle. This CDR3 comprises 15 residues. As DNA, the CDR3 is TGCGCCAGCAGCTTGAGCACCAGGGAGACAGATACGCAGTATTTT. As protein: CASSLSTRETDTQYF.

The CDR3 DNA follows: TGTGCCAGCAGCTTAAGCCGTGAGGTTGGGGTCTACGAGCAGTACTTC. Translation gives CASSLSREVGVYEQYF. The rearrangement joins TRBV7-2 to TRBJ2-7; D remains unclear. Trimming left V 2 bases short and J 3 bases short, with 17 bases between. The CDR3 extends over 16 amino acids. Germline CDR1 SGHTA, CDR2 FQGNSA.

This clonotype was observed at least ten times. V gene TRBV20-1 combines with J gene TRBJ2-3; 13 bases agree with TRBD2. The CDR3 length is 14 residues. Per germline, CDR1 DFQATT and CDR2 SNEGSKA (reference sequence). Unmatched junction bases numbered 6, after V lost 6 bases and J lost 6 bases. CDR3 nucleotides: TGCAGTGCGCGGACTAGCGGGGGCCAGGATACGCAGTATTTT. This codes for CSARTSGGQDTQYF.

This clonotype was recorded many times. The junction shows a germline mismatch at one end, possibly a read error. V usage is TRBV12-3 or TRBV12-4 and J usage is TRBJ2-4; 7 bases are shared with TRBD1. This CDR3 spans 13 amino acids. The CDR3: CASSLNDRVFLNF. The CDR3 nucleotides are TGTGCCAGCAGCCTTAACGACAGGGTCTTCCTTAACTTC.

There are many counts of this clonotype. The chain carries TRBV3-1 and TRBJ2-5; possibly TRBD2 for D (5 bases). Germline-derived CDR1 and CDR2 are LGHDT and YNNKEL (reference sequence). Trimming shortened V by 1 base and J by 0 bases, and 9 bases separated the two germline ends. This CDR3 comprises 15 residues. The CDR3 here is CASSQVSENQETQYF. DNA of the CDR3: TGTGCCAGCAGCCAAGTTAGCGAAAACCAAGAGACCCAGTACTTC.

This clonotype was seen ten or more times. The rearrangement links TRBV5-1 to TRBJ2-1, with 7 bases matching TRBD2. This CDR3 spans 17 amino acids. Germline CDR1 reads SGHRS; CDR2 reads YFSETQ. J lost 3 bases, V lost 4 bases, and 13 bases had no gene match. CDR3 residues: CASSQIYSGGLYNEQFF. The CDR3 DNA sequence: TGCGCCAGCAGCCAAATTTACTCGGGAGGTCTCTACAATGAGCAGTTCTTC. The full variable domain, its missing parts supplied by reference TRBV5-1 and TRBJ2-1, is KAGVTQTPRYLIKTRGQQVTLSCSPISGHRSVSWYQQTPGQGLQFLFEYFSETQRNKGNFPGRFSGRQFSNSRSEMNVSTLELGDSALYLCASSQIYSGGLYNEQFFGPGTRLTVL.

This clonotype appeared many times. The chain recombines TRBV7-2 with TRBJ2-7; D is perhaps TRBD1 (5 bases). This CDR3 has 15 amino acids. V shed 6 bases and J shed 5 bases, with 20 bases lying between them. Germline V gene lookup returns CDR1 SGHTA and CDR2 FQGNSA. The CDR3 DNA sequence: TGTGCCAGCAGACCAGGGTGGGGCAGGGCCCACGAGCAGTACTTC. It yields the protein CASRPGWGRAHEQYF. The full variable domain, with the rest looked up from reference TRBV7-2 and TRBJ2-7, is GAGVSQSPSNKVTEKGKDVELRCDPISGHTALYWYRQSLGQGLEFLIYFQGNSAPDKSGLPSDRFSAERTGGSVSTLTIQRTQQEDSAVYLCASRPGWGRAHEQYFGPGTRLTVT.

This clonotype was detected ten times or more. The rearrangement links TRBV6-5 to TRBJ1-3; D is perhaps TRBD1 (6 bases). CDR1 and CDR2 from the germline V gene are MNHEY and SVGAGI. The germline V and J ends were trimmed by 0 bases and 4 bases, with 16 bases remaining between them. The CDR3 is 17 amino acids. The CDR3 region is CASSYSGGGGPGNTIYF. The CDR3 DNA reads as TGTGCCAGCAGTTACTCAGGAGGGGGAGGCCCCGGAAACACCATATATTTT.

This clonotype was observed at least ten times. The chain employs TRBV7-8 and TRBJ2-7; D is possibly TRBD2 (6 bases). Germline V gene lookup returns CDR1 SGHVS and CDR2 FQNEAQ. This CDR3 is built from 15 residues. With 3 bases removed from V and 5 bases from J, the gap between germline ends came to 17 bases. CDR3 sequence (DNA): TGTGCCAGCAGCTTCAACGCGGGATGGAGGAACGAGCAGTACTTC. The encoded protein is CASSFNAGWRNEQYF.

At least ten counts were recorded for this clonotype. The chain uses TRBV12-5 and TRBJ2-3, with 13 nucleotides matching TRBD2. V dropped 4 bases and J dropped 4; count of bases not matched to a gene: 11. CDR3 length equals 18 residues. Germline V CDR1 and CDR2: LGHNT, FRNRAP. CDR3 nucleotides: TGTGCTAGTGGTTCGCCGACTAGCGGGGGGAAGAACGCAGATACGCAGTATTTT. Translation gives CASGSPTSGGKNADTQYF.

This clonotype has a count of ten or more. The chain combines TRBV12-3 or TRBV12-4 with TRBJ2-1; 7 nucleotides agree with TRBD2. V lost 8 bases and J lost 7; bases outside the gene matches: 11. The CDR3 runs 14 residues. The CDR3 DNA follows: TGTGCCAGCGGACCCGCTAGCGGTGGGAATGAGCAGTTCTTC. Protein: CASGPASGGNEQFF.

This clonotype was observed once. A much more abundant neighbour one base away suggests this may be a read error. This chain links TRBV7-2 with TRBJ2-2, with 9 bases matching TRBD1. Germline trimming cut 6 bases from V and 4 bases from J; bases unmatched to any gene: 6. Germline loops: CDR1 SGHTA, CDR2 FQGNSA. The CDR3 has 15 residues. CDR3 coding DNA: TGTGCCAGCAGGAGACAGGGGGTAGGCACCGGGGAGCTGTTTTTT. Translation: CASRRQGVGTGELFF.

This clonotype was observed many times. One junction end does not reproduce the germline sequence, and a read error may be involved. The chain has TRBV6-1 and TRBJ1-6; D is perhaps TRBD1 (6 bases). Germline values: CDR1 MNHNS, CDR2 SASEGT. The CDR3 loop spans 12 amino acids. The CDR3 is CASSEPGQGLNF. CDR3 sequence (DNA): TGTGCCAGCAGTGAACCGGGTCAGGGGCTAAACTTT.